Listed below are T cell receptor beta chains from one sample, sequenced in a study of blood T cell dynamics during melanoma immunotherapy. The repertoire was sequenced with immunoSEQ multiplex PCR; TCRdb's copy has only in-frame clones and lacks some. Of 10,000 or so clones in the sample, 70% to 90% were seen once. Sample: blood, taken from a patient treated with checkpoint blockade. The receptors originated from a human donor with melanoma. CDR3s include the opening cysteine and the closing phenylalanine or tryptophan. The D gene is left open where the match is weak. Size tells how often a clone was seen (once, few, many) or the class of an expanded clone, and some rows leave it out.

v_gene: TRBV7-9; j_gene: TRBJ2-3; abundance: -; d_gene: -; CDR3aa: CASSFSLSADTQYF; CDR3nt: TGTGCCAGCAGCTTTTCCCTGTCCGCAGATACGCAGTATTTT
v_gene: TRBV4-2; j_gene: TRBJ2-7; abundance: -; d_gene: -; CDR3aa: CASSLGTVSSYEQYF; CDR3nt: TGTGCCAGCAGCTTGGGTACCGTGAGCTCCTACGAGCAGTACTTC
v_gene: TRBV2; j_gene: TRBJ1-4; abundance: -; d_gene: -; CDR3aa: CASSEARGGLNEKLFF; CDR3nt: TGTGCCAGCAGTGAAGCCCGGGGGGGACTTAATGAAAAACTGTTTTTT
v_gene: TRBV28; j_gene: TRBJ2-4; abundance: -; d_gene: -; CDR3aa: CASSSFPTMGAKNIQYF; CDR3nt: TGTGCCAGCAGCAGTTTCCCCACCATGGGAGCCAAAAACATTCAGTACTTC
v_gene: TRBV7-3; j_gene: TRBJ2-3; abundance: -; d_gene: TRBD2; CDR3aa: CASSPPGGPGTDTQYF; CDR3nt: TGTGCCAGCAGCCCCCCGGGAGGGCCGGGCACAGATACGCAGTATTTT
v_gene: TRBV27; j_gene: TRBJ1-4; abundance: -; d_gene: TRBD1; CDR3aa: CASSPGGTTNEKLFF; CDR3nt: TGTGCCAGCAGCCCAGGGGGGACTACTAATGAAAAACTGTTTTTT
v_gene: TRBV27; j_gene: TRBJ2-5; abundance: few; d_gene: -; CDR3aa: CASSPPWGAETQYF; CDR3nt: TGTGCCAGCAGTCCACCCTGGGGGGCAGAGACCCAGTACTTC
v_gene: TRBV19; j_gene: TRBJ1-6; abundance: -; d_gene: -; CDR3aa: CASTRGGDYNSPLHF; CDR3nt: TGTGCCAGTACCCGAGGAGGGGACTATAATTCACCCCTCCACTTT
v_gene: TRBV5-6; j_gene: TRBJ2-5; abundance: -; d_gene: -; CDR3aa: CASSQYQKETQYF; CDR3nt: TGTGCCAGCAGCCAGTATCAGAAAGAGACCCAGTACTTC
v_gene: TRBV19; j_gene: TRBJ1-4; abundance: -; d_gene: TRBD1; CDR3aa: CATTPGTGNEKLFF; CDR3nt: TGTGCCACCACGCCGGGGACAGGAAATGAAAAACTGTTTTTT
v_gene: TRBV28; j_gene: TRBJ2-7; abundance: once; d_gene: TRBD2; CDR3aa: CASSLWELAGGPGRQYF; CDR3nt: TGTGCCAGCAGTTTATGGGAACTAGCGGGAGGGCCGGGGCGGCAGTACTTC
v_gene: TRBV27; j_gene: TRBJ2-2; abundance: -; d_gene: TRBD1; CDR3aa: CASSTGQRTGELFF; CDR3nt: TGTGCCAGCAGTACGGGACAGAGAACCGGGGAGCTGTTTTTT
v_gene: TRBV5-8; j_gene: TRBJ1-5; abundance: -; d_gene: -; CDR3aa: CASSSERTQPQHF; CDR3nt: TGTGCCAGCAGCTCAGAACGCACTCAGCCCCAGCATTTT
v_gene: TRBV7-8; j_gene: TRBJ2-5; abundance: -; d_gene: TRBD1; CDR3aa: CASSPRRTGGVRETQYF; CDR3nt: TGTGCCAGCAGCCCAAGGAGGACAGGGGGCGTTCGGGAGACCCAGTACTTC
v_gene: TRBV5-1; j_gene: TRBJ2-3; abundance: once; d_gene: -; CDR3aa: CASSPGTQYGTDTQYF; CDR3nt: TGCGCCAGCAGCCCCGGGACACAGTATGGGACAGATACGCAGTATTTT
v_gene: TRBV5-4; j_gene: TRBJ2-2; abundance: -; d_gene: TRBD1; CDR3aa: CASSRDRVAGELFF; CDR3nt: TGTGCCAGCAGCCGGGACAGGGTCGCCGGGGAGCTGTTTTTT
v_gene: TRBV7-8; j_gene: TRBJ1-6; abundance: -; d_gene: -; CDR3aa: CASSPGRWSSYNSPLHF; CDR3nt: TGTGCCAGCAGCCCGGGGCGCTGGAGCTCCTATAATTCACCCCTCCACTTT
v_gene: TRBV14; j_gene: TRBJ1-1; abundance: -; d_gene: TRBD1; CDR3aa: CASSPSGAGGFPPFEAFF; CDR3nt: TGTGCCAGCAGCCCCTCCGGGGCAGGGGGCTTTCCCCCCTTTGAAGCTTTCTTT
v_gene: TRBV19; j_gene: TRBJ1-2; abundance: -; d_gene: -; CDR3aa: CASTRGGAGNYGYTF; CDR3nt: TGTGCCAGTACCCGCGGGGGCGCGGGTAACTATGGCTACACCTTC
v_gene: TRBV9; j_gene: TRBJ1-2; abundance: -; d_gene: -; CDR3aa: CASSSTGLGGYTF; CDR3nt: TGTGCCAGCAGCTCAACAGGGCTGGGCGGCTACACCTTC
v_gene: TRBV15; j_gene: TRBJ1-5; abundance: -; d_gene: -; CDR3aa: CATSREGGQPQHF; CDR3nt: TGTGCCACCAGCAGAGAAGGAGGCCAGCCCCAGCATTTT